This TCR beta chain was observed in a study of blood T cell repertoires in COVID-19. Across the study: Samples of COVID-19 (acute and convalescent) were obtained from the United States, Italy and Spain. T cells, B-cell-depleted T cells, or PBMCs supplied cDNA or gDNA.

V was pared by 5 bases and J by 3 bases, with 8 bases of the junction left unmatched. Germline-derived CDR1 and CDR2 are SEHNR and FQNEAQ (reference sequence). The length of the CDR3 is 15 residues. How the authors handled the data: Amplification from reference gene primers served as the basis for estimated nucleated cell counts. The data were produced by immunoSEQ multiplex PCR, yet TCRdb's version contains in-frame clones alone and is incomplete. V and J calls and clone size are copied from that table; D and trimming were computed from the DNA. This sample yields roughly 190,000 clones, of which approximately 90% are seen a single time; 6% belongs to the top ten.

Source material: peripheral blood. This sequence joins TRBV7-9 and TRBJ1-2; 8 positions match TRBD1. The receptor was derived from a man aged 35-49 years with active or convalescent COVID-19. The CDR3 reads CASSPGQGGDYGYTF. DNA for the CDR3: TGTGCCAGCAGCCCCGGACAGGGAGGTGACTATGGCTACACCTTC.